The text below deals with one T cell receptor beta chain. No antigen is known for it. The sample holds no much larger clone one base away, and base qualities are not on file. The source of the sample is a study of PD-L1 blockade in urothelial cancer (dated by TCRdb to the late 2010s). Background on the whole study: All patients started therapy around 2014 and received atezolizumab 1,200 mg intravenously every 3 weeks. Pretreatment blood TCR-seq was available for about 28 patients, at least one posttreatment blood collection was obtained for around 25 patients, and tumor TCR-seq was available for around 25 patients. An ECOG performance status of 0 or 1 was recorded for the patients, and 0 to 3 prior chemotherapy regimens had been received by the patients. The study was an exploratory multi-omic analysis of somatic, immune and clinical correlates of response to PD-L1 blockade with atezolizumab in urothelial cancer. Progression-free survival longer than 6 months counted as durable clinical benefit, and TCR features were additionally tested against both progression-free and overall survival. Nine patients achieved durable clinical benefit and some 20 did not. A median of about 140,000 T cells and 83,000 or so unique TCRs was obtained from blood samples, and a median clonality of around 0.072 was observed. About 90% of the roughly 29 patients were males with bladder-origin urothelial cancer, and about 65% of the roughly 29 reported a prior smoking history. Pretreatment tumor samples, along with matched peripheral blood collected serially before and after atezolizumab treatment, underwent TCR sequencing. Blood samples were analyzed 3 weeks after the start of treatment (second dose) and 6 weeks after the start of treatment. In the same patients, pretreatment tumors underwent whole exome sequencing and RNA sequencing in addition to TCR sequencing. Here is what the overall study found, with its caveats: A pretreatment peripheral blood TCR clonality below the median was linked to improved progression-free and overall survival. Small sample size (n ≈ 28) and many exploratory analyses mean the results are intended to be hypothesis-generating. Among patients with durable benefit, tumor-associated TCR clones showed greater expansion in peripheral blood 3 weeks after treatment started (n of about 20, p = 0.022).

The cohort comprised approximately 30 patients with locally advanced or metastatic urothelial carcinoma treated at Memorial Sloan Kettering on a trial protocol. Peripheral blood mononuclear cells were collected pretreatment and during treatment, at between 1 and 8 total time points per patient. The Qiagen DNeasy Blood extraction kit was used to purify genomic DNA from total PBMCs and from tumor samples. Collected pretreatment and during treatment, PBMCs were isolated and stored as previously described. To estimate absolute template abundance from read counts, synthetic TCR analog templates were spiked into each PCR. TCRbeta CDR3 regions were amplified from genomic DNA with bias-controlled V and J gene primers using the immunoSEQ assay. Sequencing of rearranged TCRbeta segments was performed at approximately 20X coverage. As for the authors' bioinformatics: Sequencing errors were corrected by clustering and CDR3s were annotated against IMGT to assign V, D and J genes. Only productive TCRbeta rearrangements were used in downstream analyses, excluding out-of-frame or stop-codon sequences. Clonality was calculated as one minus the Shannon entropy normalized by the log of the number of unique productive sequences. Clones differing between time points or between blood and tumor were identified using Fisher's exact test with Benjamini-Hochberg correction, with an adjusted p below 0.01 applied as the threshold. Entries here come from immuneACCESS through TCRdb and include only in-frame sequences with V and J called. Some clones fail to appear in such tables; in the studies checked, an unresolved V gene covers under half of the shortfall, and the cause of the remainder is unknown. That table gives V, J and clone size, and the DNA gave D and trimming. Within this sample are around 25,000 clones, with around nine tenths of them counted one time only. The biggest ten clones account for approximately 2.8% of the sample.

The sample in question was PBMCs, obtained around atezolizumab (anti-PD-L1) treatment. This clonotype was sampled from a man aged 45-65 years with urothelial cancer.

Read as DNA, the sequence is TGTGCCAGCAGTTCATACACCGGGGAGCTGTTTTTT. The resulting protein is CASSSYTGELFF. This chain joins TRBV27 to TRBJ2-2; too little of a D gene remains to name it. Spanning cysteine to phenylalanine, the CDR3 consists of 12 amino acids. This entry keeps only the CDR3 DNA: 36 bases, framed from base 1. The germline V gene (reference sequence) yields MNHEY for CDR1 and SMNVEV for CDR2. V sheds 4 bases and J sheds 3 bases, leaving 3 bases between their ends.